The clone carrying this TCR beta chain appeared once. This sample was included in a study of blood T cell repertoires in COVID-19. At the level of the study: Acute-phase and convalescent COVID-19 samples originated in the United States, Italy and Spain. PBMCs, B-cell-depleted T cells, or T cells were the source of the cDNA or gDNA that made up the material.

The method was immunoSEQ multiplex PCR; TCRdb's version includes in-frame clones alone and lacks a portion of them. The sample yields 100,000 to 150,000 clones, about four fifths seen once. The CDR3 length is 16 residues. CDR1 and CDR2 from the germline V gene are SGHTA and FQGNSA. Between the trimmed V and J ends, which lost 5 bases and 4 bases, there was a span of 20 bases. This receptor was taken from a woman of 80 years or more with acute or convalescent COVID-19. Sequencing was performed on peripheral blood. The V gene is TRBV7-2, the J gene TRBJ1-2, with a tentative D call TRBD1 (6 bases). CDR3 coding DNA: TGTGCCAGCAGCGAAACGGGGGCGGGAGCCTCCTATGGCTACACCTTC. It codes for CASSETGAGASYGYTF. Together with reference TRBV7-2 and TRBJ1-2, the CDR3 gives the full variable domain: GAGVSQSPSNKVTEKGKDVELRCDPISGHTALYWYRQSLGQGLEFLIYFQGNSAPDKSGLPSDRFSAERTGGSVSTLTIQRTQQEDSAVYLCASSETGAGASYGYTFGSGTRLTVV.